The source of this T cell receptor (beta chain) is a study of blood T cell repertoires in COVID-19. The CDR3 loop spans 15 amino acids. Germline values: CDR1 LGHNA, CDR2 YNFKEQ. V lost 0 bases and J 0 bases, leaving 5 bases between the germline ends. The data were produced by immunoSEQ multiplex PCR, yet TCRdb's version contains in-frame clones alone and is incomplete. The sample contains 150,000 to 160,000 clones, over 65% of which appear only once. This chain uses TRBV4-2 with TRBJ2-2; D remains ambiguous. This TCR derives from a man older than 75 with acute or convalescent COVID-19. Sequencing was carried out using peripheral blood. This chain's CDR3 is CASSQDTTNTGELFF. The CDR3 bases are TGTGCCAGCAGCCAAGACACAACGAACACCGGGGAGCTGTTTTTT.